The T cell receptor (beta chain) described here comes from a study of cytomegalovirus exposure and HLA in healthy donors. Background on the study: Among the 398 genotyped donors, more than 70% were placed in the Caucasian-associated ancestry cluster.

Study-wide points: Prior analysis indicated that the majority of TCR beta V segments exhibited productivity approximately 87% or approximately 30% of the time. Most CMV-associated TCR beta chains were later found to appear HLA-restricted.

Amplification used 60 Vbeta primers and 13 Jbeta primers. The table came from immunoSEQ multiplex PCR; TCRdb's copy has only in-frame clones and leaves some out. The sample carries tens of thousands of clones, about 80% recorded once. Germline loops: CDR1 MGHRA, CDR2 YSYEKL. This CDR3 has 17 amino acids. With V trimmed by 0 bases and J by 0 bases, 5 bases remained unmatched. About this clone: Its antigen is as yet unknown.

V usage is TRBV4-1 and J usage is TRBJ1-3, with 7 bases matching TRBD1. The TCR originated in a man between 45 and 60 years old in good health and CMV-seropositive. The sequencing input was PBMCs. Written as DNA, the CDR3 is TGCGCCAGCAGCCAAGATCGGGGACAGAGCTCTGGAAACACCATATATTTT. Protein sequence: CASSQDRGQSSGNTIYF.